The 29 T cell receptor beta chains reported below all come from one sample, sequenced in a study of identical twins. TCRdb re-called the 5' RACE reads with MiXCR, one entry per CDR3 protein. The sample consists of 1,800,000 or so distinct CDR3 sequences, under 35% of them appearing once. The sequenced sample was cord blood. These receptors were obtained from a newborn girl in good health.

CDR3 loop: CASSQRVGHPREAFF. The CDR3 region has the DNA TGTGCCAGCAGCCAAAGAGTGGGACACCCCCGGGAAGCTTTCTTT. The chain uses TRBV14 and TRBJ1-1, with D perhaps TRBD1 (6 bases). Germline CDR1 reads SGHDN; CDR2 reads FVKESK. The CDR3 consists of 15 residues. V lost 2 bases, J lost 8 bases, and 18 bases lay in between.

This clonotype has more than one count but fewer than ten. The CDR3: CASTLGRGRSNQPQHF. CDR3 nucleotide sequence: TGTGCCAGCACCCTCGGCAGGGGGCGAAGCAATCAGCCCCAGCATTTT. The chain couples TRBV28 to TRBJ1-5; 8 bases fit TRBD1. Trimming at V came to 7 bases and at J to 1 base, leaving 9 bases not matched to a gene. Germline V gene sequence: CDR1 MDHEN, CDR2 SYDVKM. This CDR3 is 16 amino acids long.

The V call is TRBV12-3 or TRBV12-4, the J call TRBJ1-1; D is ambiguous. V lost 4 bases and J lost 8, with 11 bases in between. The CDR3 has 12 amino acids. This CDR3 is CASSYYKKEAFF. In DNA form, the CDR3 reads TGTGCCAGCAGTTATTATAAGAAAGAAGCTTTCTTT.

This clonotype was counted a few times. The chain has TRBV7-2 and TRBJ1-2, with 8 bases fitting TRBD1. The CDR3 extends over 15 amino acids. In germline, CDR1 is SGHTA, CDR2 FQGNSA. Trimming at V came to 5 bases and at J to 5 bases, leaving 10 bases not matched to a gene. CDR3 nucleotides: TGTGCCAGCAGCCCCCGGACTGGACAGGGTTATGGCTACACCTTC. Its protein is CASSPRTGQGYGYTF.

Comment on this clonotype: At one end, the junction sequence differs from germline, possibly due to a read error. V is TRBV12-3 or TRBV12-4 and J is TRBJ1-2, with 7 bases lining up with TRBD1. This CDR3 contains 15 residues. CDR3 coding DNA: TGTGCCAGCACCCTCAGGGGGACGCCTAACTATGGCCACACCTTC. Its protein product is CASTLRGTPNYGHTF.

CDR3 amino acids: CASSENRALNEKLFF. In nucleotides, the CDR3 is TGTGCCAGCAGTGAGAACAGGGCACTTAATGAAAAACTGTTTTTT. The V gene is TRBV6-1, the J gene TRBJ1-4; possibly TRBD1 for D (6 bases). The length of the CDR3 is 15 residues. CDR1 and CDR2 (germline): MNHNS, SASEGT. Trimming stripped 3 bases from V and 4 bases from J, with 12 bases between.

The V and J genes are TRBV4-2 and TRBJ1-2, with D uncertain. The V end lost 0 bases, the J end lost 2 bases, and 7 bases lay between the germline ends. The V gene's germline CDR1 is LGHNA and CDR2 YNFKEQ. CDR3 size: 14 residues. CDR3: CASSQDLLNYGYTF. The CDR3 DNA follows: TGTGCCAGCAGCCAAGACCTACTCAACTATGGCTACACCTTC.

The J gene is TRBJ2-3, the V gene TRBV7-8; 9 positions agree with TRBD2. The CDR3 covers 17 residues. The V and J ends lost 1 base and 2 bases, in that order; junction bases with no gene match: 7. The germline V gene encodes CDR1 SGHVS and CDR2 FQNEAQ. The CDR3, as DNA: TGTGCCAGCAGCTTAGTCCAGCGGGGGGTGCTCACAGATACGCAGTATTTT. This translates into CASSLVQRGVLTDTQYF.

The chain has TRBV4-1 and TRBJ1-4; weak D call: TRBD1 (6 bases). Trimming cost V 1 base and J 0 bases, with 15 bases left between them. The germline V gene has CDR1 MGHRA and CDR2 YSYEKL. This CDR3 comprises 18 residues. CDR3 sequence: CASSQVRYRDATNEKLFF. DNA of the CDR3: TGCGCCAGCAGCCAAGTTCGGTACAGGGATGCAACTAATGAAAAACTGTTTTTT.

The J gene is TRBJ1-2, the V gene TRBV6-6; D may be TRBD1 (6 bases). The V and J ends lost 2 bases and 8 bases respectively, with 12 bases between them. The length of the CDR3 is 13 residues. Germline V gene lookup returns CDR1 MNHNY and CDR2 SVGAGI (reference sequence). This CDR3 reads CASSYIGGIGYTF. CDR3 nucleotide sequence: TGTGCCAGCAGTTACATCGGGGGCATAGGCTACACCTTC.

V is TRBV10-3 and J is TRBJ2-1, with D possibly TRBD2 on 7 matching bases. The CDR3 loop spans 13 amino acids. In germline, CDR1 is ENHRY, CDR2 SYGVKD. V lost 0 bases to trimming and J lost 8 bases, with 8 bases between them. The CDR3 nucleotides read TGTGCCATCAGTGAGTCAGGGGGGGATGAGCAGTTCTTC. It codes for CAISESGGDEQFF.

The chain carries TRBV5-1 and TRBJ2-7; 9 nucleotides align to TRBD1. J lost 2 bases, V lost 2 bases, and 8 bases had no gene match. Germline V gives CDR1 SGHRS, CDR2 YFSETQ. The CDR3 runs 16 residues. The DNA of the CDR3 is TGCGCCAGCAGCTTTGTGGTGGGACAGGGTACCTACGAGCAGTACTTC. Encoded protein: CASSFVVGQGTYEQYF.

The V gene is TRBV12-3 or TRBV12-4, the J gene TRBJ2-2; D not certain. V lost 3 bases and J lost 10, with 18 bases in between. There are 15 residues in the CDR3. The CDR3 bases are TGTGCCAGCAGTTTTATTTACACCCGTAACGTGGAGCTGTTTTTT. Amino acid sequence: CASSFIYTRNVELFF.

This clonotype has only a few counts. V gene TRBV5-6 combines with J gene TRBJ2-3, with D maybe TRBD2 (6 bases). The germline gives CDR1 SGHDT, CDR2 YYEEEE. V lost 2 bases to trimming and J lost 4 bases, with 11 bases between them. This CDR3 has 14 residues. As DNA, the CDR3 is TGTGCCAGCAGCTTCAGACTAGTCGCAGATACGCAGTATTTT. Translating it yields CASSFRLVADTQYF.

This clonotype was seen a few times. The chain carries TRBV24-1 and TRBJ2-1; TRBD1 matches at 8 bases. Germline trimming cut 4 bases from V and 5 bases from J; bases unmatched to any gene: 9. The CDR3 spans 16 residues. CDR1 and CDR2 from the germline V gene are KGHDR and SFDVKD. Here the CDR3 DNA reads TGTGCCACCAGTGAACTGGGACAGGAAGGGCACAATGAGCAGTTCTTC. Translating gives CATSELGQEGHNEQFF.

V is TRBV6-5 and J is TRBJ2-3; 13 positions agree with TRBD2. The germline V gene encodes CDR1 MNHEY and CDR2 SVGAGI. CDR3 length equals 15 residues. The junction had 7 bases not matched to a gene; V was cut back by 2 bases and J by 11 bases. Here the CDR3 reads CASSYVPGLAGVQYF. CDR3 in DNA: TGTGCCAGCAGTTACGTCCCAGGACTAGCGGGAGTGCAGTATTTT.

The chain joins TRBV30 to TRBJ1-5; D gene ambiguous. Germline lookup yields CDR1 GTSNPN and CDR2 SVGIG (reference sequence). Trimming removed 2 bases at V and 2 bases at J, with 16 bases between. The CDR3 has 16 amino acids. The CDR3 loop is CAWSPDPDGGNQPQHF. DNA of the CDR3: TGTGCCTGGAGTCCGGATCCGGACGGAGGCAATCAGCCCCAGCATTTT.

The rearrangement uses TRBV21-1 and TRBJ2-3. TRBV21-1 is designated a pseudogene. This CDR3 comprises 18 residues. The CDR3 is CASSKGRFKGRGTDTQYF. CDR3 bases: TGTGCCAGCAGCAAAGGGAGATTTAAAGGTCGGGGCACAGATACGCAGTATTTT.

The table lists this clonotype with a few counts. The chain joins TRBV24-1 to TRBJ2-3, with TRBD2 identical over 14 bases. V shed 4 bases and J 5 bases; nucleotides not matched to a gene: 7. The CDR3 spans 17 residues. Per germline, CDR1 KGHDR and CDR2 SFDVKD. The CDR3 reads CATSDPTSGRAQDTQYF. The CDR3 bases are TGTGCCACCAGTGACCCGACTAGCGGGAGGGCCCAAGATACGCAGTATTTT.

The chain has TRBV7-2 and TRBJ2-1, with D hard to call. The CDR3 runs to 15 residues. Trimming removed 5 bases at V and 2 bases at J, with 13 bases between. The germline V gene encodes CDR1 SGHTA and CDR2 FQGNSA. Here the CDR3 reads CASSPGQAAYNEQFF. The CDR3 bases are TGTGCCAGCAGCCCTGGGCAGGCTGCCTACAATGAGCAGTTCTTC.

V is TRBV12-3 or TRBV12-4 and J is TRBJ2-1; either TRBD1 or TRBD2 may supply D (5 bases each). Trimming removed 2 bases from V and 7 bases from J, with 15 bases in between. This CDR3 region has 15 residues. CDR3 sequence (DNA): TGTGCCAGCAGTTTATTCCGGGGCAAGGGGAATGAGCAGTTCTTC. This gives the protein CASSLFRGKGNEQFF.

Of note for this clonotype: Possible read error: a much larger clone is one base away. The J gene is TRBJ2-1, the V gene TRBV12-3 or TRBV12-4; D is undetermined. This CDR3 comprises 15 residues. The CDR3 DNA is TGTACCAGCAGTATAAGAGGAGAGATATCTGTTGAGCAGTTCTTC. Translated, it gives CTSSIRGEISVEQFF.

This sequence joins TRBV20-1 and TRBJ2-1; a weak D match, TRBD2 (5 bases). CDR3 length: 13 amino acids. Germline CDR1 and CDR2: DFQATT and SNEGSKA (reference sequence). V was trimmed by 0 bases and J by 4 bases, leaving 7 bases between them. The CDR3: CSARETGYNEQFF. The CDR3, as DNA: TGCAGTGCTAGAGAGACGGGGTACAATGAGCAGTTCTTC.

This clonotype has only a few counts. The chain is built from TRBV28 and TRBJ2-1; 9 positions match TRBD1. Germline values: CDR1 MDHEN, CDR2 SYDVKM. The ends lost 5 bases at V and 7 bases at J; junction bases unmatched: 9. This CDR3 has 15 amino acids. CDR3 amino acids: CASSPTGGRMNEQFF. The DNA of the CDR3 is TGTGCCAGCAGTCCTACAGGGGGCCGGATGAATGAGCAGTTCTTC.

The CDR3 sequence is CASSAVGSGTEAFF. Written as DNA, the CDR3 is TGCGCCAGCAGCGCTGTAGGTAGCGGCACTGAAGCTTTCTTT. The chain has TRBV5-1 and TRBJ1-1; no reliable D call. Germline V gives CDR1 SGHRS, CDR2 YFSETQ. The CDR3 runs 14 residues. Trimming removed 4 bases at V and 4 bases at J, with 14 bases between.

The chain has TRBV5-1 and TRBJ1-5, with a weak D call TRBD1 (6 bases). The CDR3 sequence is 14 residues long. The V gene's germline CDR1 is SGHRS and CDR2 YFSETQ. Deletions cut 2 bases from V and 5 bases from J, with 11 bases between. CDR3 region: CASSFTGSDQPQHF. The DNA of the CDR3 is TGCGCCAGCAGCTTTACAGGGTCCGATCAGCCCCAGCATTTT.

This clonotype has a single count. The chain links TRBV20-1 to TRBJ1-2; 10 bases line up with TRBD1. The V and J ends lost 1 base and 7 bases, in that order; junction bases with no gene match: 12. This CDR3 spans 16 amino acids. The germline CDR1 and CDR2 sequences are DFQATT and SNEGSKA (reference sequence). The CDR3 sequence: CSARVLPGQGKGGYTF. The CDR3 nucleotides are TGCAGTGCTAGAGTTTTACCGGGACAGGGGAAAGGTGGCTACACCTTC.

This chain uses TRBV7-2 with TRBJ2-5; D not certain. The V end was cut by 1 base, the J end by 11 bases, with 11 bases between. The V gene's germline CDR1 is SGHTA and CDR2 FQGNSA. There are 12 residues in the CDR3. CDR3 loop: CASSLDISLQYF. Here the CDR3 DNA reads TGTGCCAGCAGCTTAGATATTAGTTTGCAGTACTTC.

The CDR3 protein is CASSQGPTGLYGYTF. The CDR3 DNA reads as TGCGCCAGCAGCCAAGGGCCGACAGGGCTCTATGGCTACACCTTC. The V gene is TRBV4-1, the J gene TRBJ1-2; TRBD1 aligns across 7 bases. The CDR3 covers 15 residues. With 1 base clipped from V and 4 bases from J, the junction kept 6 bases outside the gene matches. Germline CDR1 is MGHRA and CDR2 is YSYEKL.